A single sample gave rise to the 17 T cell receptor beta chains below, sequenced in a study of technical replicates of blood from several donors. TCRdb keeps only in-frame clones here, not all; method: immunoSEQ multiplex PCR. This table has under 85,000 clones, approximately 97% appearing once. Sequenced material: T cells isolated from PBMCs. The receptors stem from a human donor in good health.

The chain couples TRBV4-1 to TRBJ1-1; 9 bases align to TRBD1. Trimming took 4 bases from V and 1 from J; bases not matched to a gene: 7. Germline V CDR1 and CDR2: MGHRA, YSYEKL. This CDR3 spans 16 amino acids. The CDR3 nucleotides are TGCGCCAGCAGCCTGATTATGGGACAGGGGAACACTGAAGCTTTCTTT. Protein product: CASSLIMGQGNTEAFF.

The V and J genes are TRBV4-1 and TRBJ1-1, with D unclear. The length of the CDR3 is 14 residues. CDR1 and CDR2 (germline): MGHRA, YSYEKL. V lost 2 bases and J lost 1, with 8 bases in between. This CDR3 reads CASSQPEGNTEAFF. CDR3 nucleotide sequence: TGCGCCAGCAGCCAACCCGAGGGGAACACTGAAGCTTTCTTT.

The V and J genes are TRBV7-2 and TRBJ2-5; 9 bases are a match to TRBD2. CDR1 is SGHTA, CDR2 FQGNSA, per germline. J was trimmed by 3 bases and V by 1 base; bases with no gene match: 12. CDR3 length: 18 amino acids. The CDR3 reads CASSLDGPGLAIEETQYF. For the CDR3, the DNA is TGTGCCAGCAGCTTAGATGGGCCGGGACTAGCAATCGAAGAGACCCAGTACTTC.

The chain couples TRBV7-8 to TRBJ2-3, with 8 bases fitting TRBD1. J gave up 2 bases and V 5 bases, and 9 bases lay outside the gene matches. The CDR3 is 16 amino acids. Germline CDR1 SGHVS, CDR2 FQNEAQ. The CDR3 coding sequence is TGTGCCAGCAGCACACGGACAGGGAGGACCACAGATACGCAGTATTTT. This codes for CASSTRTGRTTDTQYF.

The V and J genes are TRBV30 and TRBJ2-3, with a possible D match to TRBD2 (6 bases). Trimming stripped 0 bases from V and 6 bases from J, with 16 bases between. CDR3 size: 15 residues. The germline gives CDR1 GTSNPN, CDR2 SVGIG (reference sequence). CDR3 sequence reads: CAWSVGGSGGDTQYF. CDR3 DNA sequence: TGTGCCTGGAGTGTAGGCGGGTCCGGAGGGGATACGCAGTATTTT.

The chain links TRBV28 to TRBJ2-4; 7 bases match TRBD2. CDR1 and CDR2 (germline): MDHEN, SYDVKM. The CDR3 is 16 residues long. Trimming removed 4 bases from V and 1 base from J; junction bases left unmatched: 7. The CDR3 loop reads CASSSAGEGAKNIQYF. The DNA of the CDR3 is TGTGCCAGCAGTTCCGCGGGAGAGGGGGCCAAAAACATTCAGTACTTC.

V gene TRBV5-6 combines with J gene TRBJ2-5; maybe TRBD2 (5 bases). Germline CDR1 and CDR2: SGHDT and YYEEEE. The CDR3 runs 15 residues. V lost 5 bases and J lost 0, with 14 bases in between. For the CDR3, the DNA is TGTGCCAGCAGAGGCCCGGGATCGTACCAAGAGACCCAGTACTTC. Amino acids: CASRGPGSYQETQYF.

This chain uses TRBV6-5 with TRBJ2-7; TRBD2 might be the D (5 bases). V was shortened by 6 bases and J by 0 bases, with 12 bases between the two germline ends. The CDR3 consists of 14 residues. Germline V gene data show CDR1 as MNHEY and CDR2 as SVGAGI. Here the CDR3 DNA reads TGTGCCAGCAGGAGGGTTGGGAGCTCCTACGAGCAGTACTTC. Protein product: CASRRVGSSYEQYF.

The V call is TRBV11-2, the J call TRBJ2-3; tentatively, D is TRBD1 (6 bases). Deletions cut 8 bases from V and 1 base from J, with 19 bases between. CDR1 is SGHAT and CDR2 is FQNNGV in the germline V gene. The CDR3 runs 16 residues. The CDR3, as DNA: TGTGCCAGCCACCAAAGGCCCGCAGGGGGCACAGATACGCAGTATTTT. It codes for CASHQRPAGGTDTQYF. The full variable domain, rest sourced from reference TRBV11-2 and TRBJ2-3, is EAGVAQSPRYKIIEKRQSVAFWCNPISGHATLYWYQQILGQGPKLLIQFQNNGVVDDSQLPKDRFSAERLKGVDSTLKIQPAKLEDSAVYLCASHQRPAGGTDTQYFGPGTRLTVL.

The V and J genes are TRBV4-1 and TRBJ2-1, with 7 bases aligning to TRBD1. Germline values: CDR1 MGHRA, CDR2 YSYEKL. The CDR3 length is 17 residues. Trimming cost V 4 bases and J 0 bases; bases outside gene matches: 9. CDR3 nucleotides: TGCGCCAGCAGCCGCAGCCCGGGACAGAGCTCCTACAATGAGCAGTTCTTC. This encodes CASSRSPGQSSYNEQFF.

This clone has just one count. The rearrangement links TRBV30 to TRBJ1-1, with TRBD1 as a possible D gene (6 bases). This CDR3 has 13 amino acids. Germline V lookup: CDR1 GTSNPN, CDR2 SVGIG (reference sequence). The ends were cut back, 7 bases at V and 4 bases at J, with 16 bases in the middle. The CDR3 region is CASRRGASTEAFF. CDR3 sequence (DNA): TGTGCCTCCAGGCGGGGGGCGAGCACTGAAGCTTTCTTT.

CDR3: CASSLPERGLYEQYF. The CDR3 nucleotides are TGTGCCAGCAGCTTGCCCGAAAGGGGGCTGTACGAGCAGTACTTC. The chain combines TRBV11-3 with TRBJ2-7, with TRBD1 matching over 7 bases. Germline assignment: CDR1 SGHNT and CDR2 YENEEA. The CDR3 has 15 residues. Germline trimming cut 3 bases from V and 4 bases from J; bases unmatched to any gene: 9.

This rearrangement joins TRBV19 to TRBJ1-2, with TRBD1 matching 7 bases. CDR3 length equals 14 residues. The germline CDR1 and CDR2 sequences are LNHDA and SQIVND (reference sequence). Trimming cost V 5 bases and J 4 bases; bases outside gene matches: 7. The CDR3 loop reads CASSDRASGYGYTF. For the CDR3, the DNA is TGTGCCAGTAGTGACAGGGCCTCGGGCTATGGCTACACCTTC.

The gene calls are TRBV5-4 and TRBJ2-7; TRBD2 might be the D (7 bases). V lost 6 bases to trimming and J lost 2 bases, with 18 bases between them. The CDR3 consists of 15 residues. CDR1 SGHNT and CDR2 YYREEE come from the germline V gene (reference sequence). Written as DNA, the CDR3 is TGTGCCAGCACCTGGGGGCCTAGCGGCGCCTACGAGCAGTACTTC. This sequence encodes CASTWGPSGAYEQYF.

This clone was picked up one time. The gene calls are TRBV6-4 and TRBJ2-3; weak D call: TRBD1 (6 bases). Germline CDR1 is MRHNA and CDR2 is SNTAGT. The ends were cut back, 7 bases at V and 1 base at J, with 12 bases in the middle. The CDR3 has 14 amino acids. The CDR3 region is CASKQGVGTDTQYF. Written as DNA, the CDR3 is TGTGCCAGCAAACAGGGCGTAGGCACAGATACGCAGTATTTT.

This chain connects TRBV10-3 to TRBJ2-1; a weak D match, TRBD2 (6 bases). Germline loops: CDR1 ENHRY, CDR2 SYGVKD. V was shortened by 3 bases and J by 3 bases, with 15 bases between the two germline ends. The CDR3 has 16 residues. In nucleotides, the CDR3 is TGTGCCATCAGTGATGGCCCACCGGGAGACTACAATGAGCAGTTCTTC. Translating it yields CAISDGPPGDYNEQFF.

This clone came up a few times. This rearrangement joins TRBV7-9 to TRBJ2-7; D not resolved. Trimming took off 2 bases at V and 3 bases at J, with 5 bases between the two ends. The germline V gene has CDR1 SEHNR and CDR2 FQNEAQ (reference sequence). This CDR3 has 12 amino acids. The CDR3 DNA is TGTGCCAGCAGCTTAACCGGCTACGAGCAGTACTTC. Protein: CASSLTGYEQYF.